This T cell receptor beta chain comes out of a study of cytomegalovirus exposure and HLA in healthy donors. Study-wide results and caveats: Most sequenced TCRs were rare (though some public TCRs occurred in many donors). The tendency of first-cohort TCR clusters to co-occur in the 90 to 150 validation repertoires was the finding of a later analysis. There were a few CMV-associated chains whose specificity for CMV antigens was confirmed in vitro.

The CDR3 spans 16 residues. Germline CDR1 and CDR2: MDHEN and SYDVKM. The V end was cut by 6 bases, the J end by 8 bases, with 25 bases between. About this clone itself: The antigen remains unidentified.

The donors were part of the validation cohort of over a hundred subjects. That cohort was separate from the first cohort, which comprised several hundred subjects. Sequenced by immunoSEQ multiplex PCR; TCRdb stores in-frame clones only, minus some. The profile covers around 300,000 clones, with around 87% appearing a single time and approximately 0.9% taken by the ten largest. The specimen was PBMCs. J is TRBJ1-2 and V is TRBV28, with a tentative D call TRBD1 (5 bases). This sequence originates from a woman aged 18-29 years in good health and CMV-seronegative. The DNA of the CDR3 is TGTGCCAGCAGCCGCTCAGACAGCCCACCAATCCGGGGCTACACCTTC. This translates into CASSRSDSPPIRGYTF.